The clone carrying this T cell receptor (beta chain) was counted many times. Its antigen is still unknown. With template switching, a universal primer site was added, and the cDNA carried unique molecular identifiers. Via MiXCR, TCRdb re-called the 5' RACE reads, giving one row per CDR3 protein. This sample yields 250,000 to 350,000 distinct CDR3 sequences, of which approximately 8.5% are seen a single time; less than 2.5% belongs to the top ten. Germline CDR1 is ENHRY and CDR2 is SYGVKD. The CDR3 has 14 residues. Trimming removed 7 bases at V and 1 base at J, with 13 bases between. The donor group consisted entirely of healthy Caucasians. This sample was included in a study of identical twins. Study-wide points: Shared out-of-frame alpha sequences (those common to twins) showed excess low generation probability. With abundant cord blood beta clonotypes, insertions were fewer; memory repertoires showed no such pattern.

The same sample was also studied in work on yellow fever vaccine responses in identical twins.

Input material: memory (CD45RO+) T cells sorted from blood. The rearrangement links TRBV10-3 to TRBJ1-1; D remains ambiguous. The receptor's source is a woman between 18 and 29 years old in good health. The CDR3 sequence: CAINTAPQNTEAFF. The CDR3 DNA reads as TGTGCCATCAACACCGCACCACAGAACACTGAAGCTTTCTTT.